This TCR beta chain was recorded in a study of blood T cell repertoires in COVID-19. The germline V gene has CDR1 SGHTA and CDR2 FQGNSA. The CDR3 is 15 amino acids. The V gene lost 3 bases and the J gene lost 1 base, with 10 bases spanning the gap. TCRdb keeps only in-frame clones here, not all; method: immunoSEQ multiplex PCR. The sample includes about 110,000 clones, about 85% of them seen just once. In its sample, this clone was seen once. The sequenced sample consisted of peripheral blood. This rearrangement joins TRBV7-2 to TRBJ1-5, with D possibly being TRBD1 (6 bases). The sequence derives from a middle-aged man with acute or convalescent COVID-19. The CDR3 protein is CASSFQGHSNQPQHF. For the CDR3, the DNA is TGTGCCAGCAGCTTTCAGGGGCACAGCAATCAGCCCCAGCATTTT. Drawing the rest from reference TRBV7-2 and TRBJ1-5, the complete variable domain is GAGVSQSPSNKVTEKGKDVELRCDPISGHTALYWYRQSLGQGLEFLIYFQGNSAPDKSGLPSDRFSAERTGGSVSTLTIQRTQQEDSAVYLCASSFQGHSNQPQHFGDGTRLSIL.